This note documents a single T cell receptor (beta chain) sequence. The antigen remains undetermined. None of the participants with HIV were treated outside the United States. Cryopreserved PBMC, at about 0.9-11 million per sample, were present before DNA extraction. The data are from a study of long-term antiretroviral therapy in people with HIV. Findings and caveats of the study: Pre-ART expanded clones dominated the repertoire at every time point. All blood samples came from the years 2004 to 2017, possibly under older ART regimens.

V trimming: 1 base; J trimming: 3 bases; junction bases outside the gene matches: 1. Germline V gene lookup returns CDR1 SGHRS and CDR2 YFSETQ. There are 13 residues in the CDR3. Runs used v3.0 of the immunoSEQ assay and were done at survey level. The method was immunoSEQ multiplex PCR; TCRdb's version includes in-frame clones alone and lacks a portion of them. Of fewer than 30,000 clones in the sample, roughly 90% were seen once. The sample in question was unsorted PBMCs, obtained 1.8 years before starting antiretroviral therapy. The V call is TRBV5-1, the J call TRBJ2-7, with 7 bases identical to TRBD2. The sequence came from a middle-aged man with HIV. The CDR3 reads CASSLLAGYEQYF. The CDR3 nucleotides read TGCGCCAGCAGCTTGTTAGCGGGCTACGAGCAGTACTTC.